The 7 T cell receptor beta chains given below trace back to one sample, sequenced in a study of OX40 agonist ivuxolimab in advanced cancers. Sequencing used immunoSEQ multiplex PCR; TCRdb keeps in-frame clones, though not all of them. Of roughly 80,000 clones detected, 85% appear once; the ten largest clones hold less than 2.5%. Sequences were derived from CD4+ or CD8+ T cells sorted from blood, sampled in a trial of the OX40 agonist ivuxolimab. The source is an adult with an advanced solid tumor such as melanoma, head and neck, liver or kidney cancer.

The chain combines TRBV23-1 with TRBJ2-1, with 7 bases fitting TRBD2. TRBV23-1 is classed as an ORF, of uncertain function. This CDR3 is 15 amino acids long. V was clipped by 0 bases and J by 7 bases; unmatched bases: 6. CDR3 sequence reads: CASSQSTGGGNEQFF. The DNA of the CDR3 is TGCGCCAGCAGTCAATCAACGGGAGGTGGGAATGAGCAGTTCTTC.

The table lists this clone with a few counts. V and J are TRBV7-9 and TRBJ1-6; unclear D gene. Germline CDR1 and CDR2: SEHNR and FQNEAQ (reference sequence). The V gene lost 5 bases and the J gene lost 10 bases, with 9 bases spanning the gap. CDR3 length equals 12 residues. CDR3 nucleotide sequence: TGTGCCAGCAGCGCTTTGTCCTCACCCCTCCACTTT. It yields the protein CASSALSSPLHF.

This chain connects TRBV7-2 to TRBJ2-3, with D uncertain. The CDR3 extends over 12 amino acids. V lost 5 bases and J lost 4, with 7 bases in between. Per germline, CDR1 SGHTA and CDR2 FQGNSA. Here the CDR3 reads CASSARADTQYF. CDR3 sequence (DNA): TGTGCCAGCAGCGCTAGAGCAGATACGCAGTATTTT.

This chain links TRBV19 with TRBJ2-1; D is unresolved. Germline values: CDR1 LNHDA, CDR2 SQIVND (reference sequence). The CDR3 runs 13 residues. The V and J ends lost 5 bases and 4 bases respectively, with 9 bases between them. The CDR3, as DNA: TGTGCCAGTAGTCCCCAGCCGTACAATGAGCAGTTCTTC. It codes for CASSPQPYNEQFF.

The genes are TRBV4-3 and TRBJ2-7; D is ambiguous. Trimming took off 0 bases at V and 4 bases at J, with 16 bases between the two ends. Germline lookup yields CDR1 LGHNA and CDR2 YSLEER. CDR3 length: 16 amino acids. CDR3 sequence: CASSQDWSRMRYEQYF. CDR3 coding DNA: TGCGCCAGCAGCCAAGATTGGTCCCGGATGCGATACGAGCAGTACTTC.

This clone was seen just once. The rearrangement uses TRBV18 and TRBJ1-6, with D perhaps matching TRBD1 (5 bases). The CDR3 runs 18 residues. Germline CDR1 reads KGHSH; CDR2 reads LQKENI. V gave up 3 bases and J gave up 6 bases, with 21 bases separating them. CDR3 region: CASSPELGTTRPNSPLHF. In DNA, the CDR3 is TGTGCCAGCTCACCTGAACTGGGGACTACTCGGCCTAATTCACCCCTCCACTTT.

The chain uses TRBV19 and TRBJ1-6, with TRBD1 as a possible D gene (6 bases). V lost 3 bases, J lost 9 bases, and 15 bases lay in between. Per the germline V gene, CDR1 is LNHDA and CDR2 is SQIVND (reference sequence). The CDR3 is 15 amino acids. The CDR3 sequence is CASSIRGQGISPLHF. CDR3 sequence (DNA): TGTGCCAGTAGTATCAGGGGTCAGGGGATTTCACCCCTCCACTTT.